The table lists the clone carrying this T cell receptor beta chain with a count of one. The antigen remains undetermined. The CDR3 is made up of 15 amino acids. The V gene's germline CDR1 is SGHVS and CDR2 FNYEAQ. V lost 3 bases to trimming and J lost 2 bases, with 13 bases between them. Data came from immunoSEQ multiplex PCR; TCRdb stores just in-frame clones and leaves some out. The repertoire holds over 80,000 clones, with 90% to 95% as singletons. The data stem from a study of graft-versus-host responses after intestinal transplantation. Regarding the study as a whole: GvH clone levels peaked in circulation, and this peak was associated with early post-transplant HvG declines.

This clonotype was sampled from a human donor who was the organ donor for an intestinal transplant. Material: unstimulated CD4+ T cells sorted from spleen or lymph node cells, obtained before transplant. V and J are TRBV7-6 and TRBJ2-5; perhaps TRBD2 as D (5 bases). CDR3 DNA: TGTGCCAGCAGCTTTGATGTCGGGGTACAAGAGACCCAGTACTTC. Protein: CASSFDVGVQETQYF.